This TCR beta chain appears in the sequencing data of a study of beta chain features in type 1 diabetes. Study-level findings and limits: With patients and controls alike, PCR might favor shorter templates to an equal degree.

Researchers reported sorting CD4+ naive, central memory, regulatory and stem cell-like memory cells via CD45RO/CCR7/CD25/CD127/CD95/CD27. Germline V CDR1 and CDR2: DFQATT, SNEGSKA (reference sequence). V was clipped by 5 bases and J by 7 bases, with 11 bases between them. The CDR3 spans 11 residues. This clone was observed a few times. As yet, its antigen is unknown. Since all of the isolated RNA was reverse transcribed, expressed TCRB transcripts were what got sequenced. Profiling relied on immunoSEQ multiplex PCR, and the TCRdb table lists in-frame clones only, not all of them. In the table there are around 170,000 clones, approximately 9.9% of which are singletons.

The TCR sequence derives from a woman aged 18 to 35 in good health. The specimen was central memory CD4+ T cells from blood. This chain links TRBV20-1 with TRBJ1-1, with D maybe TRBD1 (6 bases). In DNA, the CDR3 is TGCAGTGCTTCCGGACAGAGTGAAGCTTTCTTT. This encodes CSASGQSEAFF.